This TCR beta chain comes out of a study of cytomegalovirus exposure and HLA in healthy donors. Primers included in the PCR were 60 Vbeta and 13 Jbeta primers. Some clones are missing from TCRdb's copy, which holds only in-frame ones; the method was immunoSEQ multiplex PCR. The specimen's table records about 140,000 clones. The sequence was obtained from a man aged 40-50 years in good health and CMV-seronegative. The specimen was PBMCs.

CDR3 sequence: CASSRDRGGTGELFF. Here the CDR3 DNA reads TGTGCCAGCAGCAGGGACAGGGGGGGCACCGGGGAGCTGTTTTTT. J is TRBJ2-2 and V is TRBV7-2, with 11 bases that match TRBD1. The V gene's germline CDR1 is SGHTA and CDR2 FQGNSA. Trimming took 5 bases from V and 4 from J; bases not matched to a gene: 3. The CDR3 totals 15 residues.